The clone carrying this T cell receptor (beta chain) was seen more than once but under ten times. The antigen remains undetermined. Method: immunoSEQ multiplex PCR; TCRdb's copy keeps in-frame clones and lacks some. The sample holds around 78,000 clones, 91% seen once. This specimen comes from a study of a mutant IDH1 vaccine in newly diagnosed glioma. Study context: Scheduled for weeks 1, 3, 5, 7, 11, 15, 19 and 23, eight vaccinations were given to patients. Vaccine administration was initiated 4-6 weeks following radiotherapy alone, or with temozolomide cycles. Averaging approximately 40 years of age, treated patients were about 60% male and approximately 40% female. Patients arrived already treated with radiotherapy, temozolomide, or both, most having had both.

Time point here: week 5, during vaccination. Mutant IDH1 20-mer peptide, at 300 ug, made up each vaccine dose, with topical imiquimod. The junction had 6 bases not matched to a gene; V was cut back by 2 bases and J by 3 bases. Germline V gives CDR1 SGHAT, CDR2 FQNNGV. CDR3 length: 15 amino acids. The V gene is TRBV11-2, the J gene TRBJ1-1; 7 bases fit TRBD1. Sequenced here: PBMCs, sampled from a glioma patient whose treatment included an IDH1 peptide vaccine. This clonotype was sampled from a woman between 50 and 59 years old with glioma. The CDR3 sequence is CASSLLTGSDTEAFF. The DNA of the CDR3 is TGTGCCAGCAGCTTACTGACAGGGTCCGACACTGAAGCTTTCTTT. The variable domain in full, completed from reference TRBV11-2 and TRBJ1-1, reads EAGVAQSPRYKIIEKRQSVAFWCNPISGHATLYWYQQILGQGPKLLIQFQNNGVVDDSQLPKDRFSAERLKGVDSTLKIQPAKLEDSAVYLCASSLLTGSDTEAFFGQGTRLTVV.